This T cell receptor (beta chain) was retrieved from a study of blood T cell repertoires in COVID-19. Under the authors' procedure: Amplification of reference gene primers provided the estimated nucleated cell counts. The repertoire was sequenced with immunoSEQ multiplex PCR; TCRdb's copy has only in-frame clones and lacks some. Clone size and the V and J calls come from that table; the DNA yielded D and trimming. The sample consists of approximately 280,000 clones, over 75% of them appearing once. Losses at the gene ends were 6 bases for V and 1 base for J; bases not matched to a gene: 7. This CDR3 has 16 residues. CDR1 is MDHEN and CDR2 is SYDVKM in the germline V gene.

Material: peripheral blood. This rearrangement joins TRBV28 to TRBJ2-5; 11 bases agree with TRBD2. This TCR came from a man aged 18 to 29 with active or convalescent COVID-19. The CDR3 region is CASSTPTSGAQETQYF. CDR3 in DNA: TGTGCCAGCAGCACGCCGACTAGCGGGGCCCAAGAGACCCAGTACTTC.